The 16 T cell receptor beta chains below come from one sample, sequenced in a study of T cell responses to AZD1222 COVID-19 vaccine (dated by TCRdb to the early 2020s). The meaning of the sample's time point label: baseline before first vaccination. The library relied on the immunoSEQ multiplex PCR assay. TCRdb stores this immuneACCESS table with in-frame sequences only. Part of the clones is absent; in the studies checked, under half of the shortfall reflects unresolved V genes, and no reason is known for the rest. For this sample the table gives around 160,000 clones, of which roughly 88% were detected only once. About 15% of the sample lies in the top ten. The sample was peripheral blood, taken on day 0 of AZD1222 vaccination. The receptors here all came from an adult in good health.

The CDR3 sequence is CASSSRPGIYEQYF. DNA of the CDR3: TGTGCCAGCAGCTCGCGGCCGGGAATTTACGAGCAGTACTTC. The chain is built from TRBV7-2 and TRBJ2-7; tentatively, D is TRBD2 (5 bases). The CDR3 is 14 residues long. The germline gives CDR1 SGHTA, CDR2 FQGNSA. Trimming removed 4 bases at V and 4 bases at J, with 14 bases between.

This chain joins TRBV7-9 and TRBJ1-2; 7 bases map to TRBD1. In germline, CDR1 is SEHNR, CDR2 FQNEAQ (reference sequence). The CDR3 consists of 15 residues. Trimming at V came to 4 bases and at J to 8 bases, leaving 13 bases not matched to a gene. In DNA, the CDR3 is TGTGCCAGCAGCTCCAATAACGACAGGGTAGTAGGCTACACCTTC. Amino acids: CASSSNNDRVVGYTF.

This chain connects TRBV11-2 to TRBJ1-1; 10 positions match TRBD1. The V segment lost 5 bases and the J segment 4 bases; nucleotides outside the gene matches: 16. CDR3 size: 18 residues. From germline, CDR1 is SGHAT and CDR2 FQNNGV. In DNA form, the CDR3 reads TGTGCCAGCAGCCTAAAGACAGGGGGCGTATCGCCGGGCACTGAAGCTTTCTTT. Translating gives CASSLKTGGVSPGTEAFF. The full variable domain, in which reference TRBV11-2 and TRBJ1-1 provide the parts outside the CDR3, is EAGVAQSPRYKIIEKRQSVAFWCNPISGHATLYWYQQILGQGPKLLIQFQNNGVVDDSQLPKDRFSAERLKGVDSTLKIQPAKLEDSAVYLCASSLKTGGVSPGTEAFFGQGTRLTVV.

The V gene is TRBV4-3, the J gene TRBJ1-4; D is unresolved. CDR1 is LGHNA and CDR2 is YSLEER in the germline V gene. This CDR3 contains 15 residues. V lost 0 bases and J lost 13, with 18 bases in between. The CDR3 coding sequence is TGCGCCAGCAGCCAAGATAGAGGCGCCCTGCGGGGACTGTTTTTT. Its translation: CASSQDRGALRGLFF.

The rearrangement uses TRBV7-2 and TRBJ1-2; 9 positions agree with TRBD1. The germline V gene has CDR1 SGHTA and CDR2 FQGNSA. The CDR3 is made up of 14 amino acids. The V gene end was trimmed by 5 bases and the J gene end by 2 bases; junction bases not matched to a gene: 3. The CDR3 DNA reads as TGTGCCAGCAGCCGGGACAGGGCCAACTATGGCTACACCTTC. It yields the protein CASSRDRANYGYTF.

This clone was counted only a few times. V gene TRBV3-1 (or the pseudogene TRBV3-2) combines with J gene TRBJ1-2; D may be TRBD1 (5 bases). Germline V gives CDR1 LGHDT, CDR2 YNNKEL (reference sequence). The CDR3 has 16 residues. V lost 1 base and J 5 bases, leaving 17 bases between the germline ends. The CDR3 sequence: CASSQVDSTTTYGYTF. CDR3 in DNA: TGTGCCAGCAGCCAAGTAGACAGCACAACGACTTATGGCTACACCTTC.

This clone was picked up a small number of times. The J gene is TRBJ1-5, the V gene TRBV3-1 (or the pseudogene TRBV3-2); maybe TRBD1 (5 bases). V lost 6 bases and J 0 bases, leaving 9 bases between the germline ends. The CDR3 covers 14 residues. Germline CDR1 and CDR2: LGHDT and YNNKEL (reference sequence). Here the CDR3 reads CASSRQYSNQPQHF. The DNA for the CDR3 is TGTGCCAGCAGTCGACAGTATAGCAATCAGCCCCAGCATTTT.

The chain couples TRBV23-1 to TRBJ1-6, with D possibly being TRBD1 (5 bases). TRBV23-1 is flagged as an ORF with uncertain function. Trimming cost V 7 bases and J 4 bases, with 20 bases left between them. The CDR3 contains 17 residues. The CDR3 here is CASNKTRAGQYNSPLHF. CDR3 bases: TGCGCCAGCAACAAAACCCGGGCAGGGCAATATAATTCACCCCTCCACTTT.

This rearrangement joins TRBV9 to TRBJ2-2; D is perhaps TRBD2 (7 bases). The germline gives CDR1 SGDLS, CDR2 YYNGEE. V gave up 6 bases and J gave up 7 bases, with 13 bases separating them. CDR3 length: 13 residues. The CDR3 DNA sequence: TGTGCCAGCAACCCGGGGGGCCTCGGGGAGCTGTTTTTT. Its translation is CASNPGGLGELFF.

The gene calls are TRBV18 and TRBJ1-2, with D uncertain. CDR3 length: 13 amino acids. The V gene's germline CDR1 is KGHSH and CDR2 LQKENI. Trimming removed 5 bases from V and 0 bases from J, with 7 bases in between. The CDR3 nucleotides read TGTGCCAGCTCATATGACACTAACTATGGCTACACCTTC. Translated: CASSYDTNYGYTF. Using reference TRBV18 and TRBJ1-2 for the parts outside the CDR3, the full variable domain is NAGVMQNPRHLVRRRGQEARLRCSPMKGHSHVYWYRQLPEEGLKFMVYLQKENIIDESGMPKERFSAEFPKEGPSILRIQQVVRGDSAAYFCASSYDTNYGYTFGSGTRLTVV.

The chain carries TRBV29-1 and TRBJ2-1; D uncertain. The CDR3 has 17 amino acids. V was pared by 6 bases and J by 5 bases, with 26 bases between. Germline values: CDR1 SQVTM, CDR2 ANQGSEA. The CDR3 is CSVATRVSWQPNNEQFF. DNA of the CDR3: TGCAGCGTAGCCACACGCGTGAGTTGGCAGCCTAACAATGAGCAGTTCTTC.

The V and J genes are TRBV6-1 and TRBJ2-4; D may be TRBD2 (7 bases). The CDR3 runs 17 residues. CDR1 is MNHNS, CDR2 SASEGT, per germline. Deletions cut 1 base from V and 0 bases from J, with 13 bases between. The CDR3 loop is CASSEDSRGGAKNIQYF. The CDR3 bases are TGTGCCAGCAGTGAAGACTCGAGGGGGGGAGCCAAAAACATTCAGTACTTC.

V usage is TRBV5-1 and J usage is TRBJ1-1; possibly TRBD1 for D (5 bases). V dropped 3 bases and J dropped 3 bases, with 15 bases sitting between them. Looked up from germline, CDR1 is SGHRS and CDR2 is YFSETQ. The CDR3 runs to 15 residues. This chain's CDR3 is CASSYGQGGDTEAFF. The CDR3 coding sequence is TGCGCCAGCAGCTACGGGCAGGGAGGGGACACTGAAGCTTTCTTT.

The rearrangement uses TRBV5-1 and TRBJ2-3; D uncertain. CDR3 length: 15 residues. Germline V gene data show CDR1 as SGHRS and CDR2 as YFSETQ. V was shortened by 0 bases and J by 0 bases, with 8 bases between the two germline ends. The CDR3 reads CASSLEGRSTDTQYF. CDR3 in DNA: TGCGCCAGCAGCTTGGAAGGCCGTAGCACAGATACGCAGTATTTT.

The V call is TRBV29-1, the J call TRBJ2-1; D is ambiguous. Per germline, CDR1 SQVTM and CDR2 ANQGSEA. The CDR3 runs 10 residues. V was pared by 5 bases and J by 5 bases, with 4 bases between. Here the CDR3 DNA reads TGCAGCGTTAGAGACAATGAGCAGTTCTTC. The encoded protein is CSVRDNEQFF.

This chain uses TRBV28 with TRBJ1-2; 8 bases fit TRBD1. The V gene end was trimmed by 6 bases and the J gene end by 14 bases; junction bases not matched to a gene: 8. This CDR3 spans 11 amino acids. Germline CDR1 MDHEN, CDR2 SYDVKM. In nucleotides, the CDR3 is TGTGCCAGCAGCGAGGACAGGGCGCGGACCTTC. It is translated as CASSEDRARTF.